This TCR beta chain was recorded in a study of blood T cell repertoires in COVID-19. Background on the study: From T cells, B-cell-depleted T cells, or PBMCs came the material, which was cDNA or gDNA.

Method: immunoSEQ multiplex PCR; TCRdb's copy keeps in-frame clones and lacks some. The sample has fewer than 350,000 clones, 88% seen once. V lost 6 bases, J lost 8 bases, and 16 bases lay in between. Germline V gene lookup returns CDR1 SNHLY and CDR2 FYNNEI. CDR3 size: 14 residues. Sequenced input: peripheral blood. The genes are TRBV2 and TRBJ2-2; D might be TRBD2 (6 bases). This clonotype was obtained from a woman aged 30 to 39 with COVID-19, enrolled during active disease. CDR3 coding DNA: TGTGCCAGCAGGGCGGGACCCCATATAGGGGAGCTGTTTTTT. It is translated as CASRAGPHIGELFF. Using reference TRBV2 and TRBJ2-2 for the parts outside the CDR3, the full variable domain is EPEVTQTPSHQVTQMGQEVILRCVPISNHLYFYWYRQILGQKVEFLVSFYNNEISEKSEIFDDQFSVERPDGSNFTLKIRSTKLEDSAMYFCASRAGPHIGELFFGEGSRLTVL.